Below are 25 T cell receptor beta chains sequenced from a single sample in a study of control samples from healthy donors and cancer patients. Generated by immunoSEQ multiplex PCR, the TCRdb table keeps only in-frame clones and is missing some. The table lists some 90,000 clones, about nine tenths of them singletons. Material: blood. The source is a woman aged 25 to 39 in good health.

The rearrangement links TRBV19 to TRBJ1-2, with D possibly TRBD1 on 5 matching bases. The germline V gene encodes CDR1 LNHDA and CDR2 SQIVND (reference sequence). The ends were cut back, 1 base at V and 8 bases at J, with 8 bases in the middle. The CDR3 contains 12 residues. The CDR3 spells CASSIAGNGYTF. The CDR3 region has the DNA TGTGCCAGTAGTATAGCAGGGAACGGCTACACCTTC.

The rearrangement joins TRBV30 to TRBJ1-2; possible D gene TRBD1, 6 bases. From germline, CDR1 is GTSNPN and CDR2 SVGIG (reference sequence). Trimming shortened V by 5 bases and J by 0 bases, and 13 bases separated the two germline ends. CDR3 length: 14 residues. The CDR3 DNA follows: TGTGCCTGGGATCCGACAGGTACTAACTATGGCTACACCTTC. Translation gives CAWDPTGTNYGYTF.

The chain is built from TRBV12-3 or TRBV12-4 and TRBJ2-1, with TRBD1 identical over 9 bases. V trimming: 6 bases; J trimming: 8 bases; junction bases outside the gene matches: 5. The CDR3 runs 13 residues. The CDR3 loop is CASRLQGADEQFF. The CDR3 region has the DNA TGTGCCAGCAGACTACAGGGGGCTGATGAGCAGTTCTTC.

This chain links TRBV19 with TRBJ1-2, with no clear D. Germline V gives CDR1 LNHDA, CDR2 SQIVND (reference sequence). The CDR3 is made up of 14 amino acids. Between the trimmed V and J ends, which lost 7 bases and 0 bases, there was a span of 12 bases. The CDR3 reads CASKAGPSNYGYTF. In DNA form, the CDR3 reads TGTGCCAGTAAGGCAGGCCCCTCTAACTATGGCTACACCTTC.

This sequence joins TRBV2 and TRBJ1-1, with 7 bases matching TRBD1. CDR1 SNHLY and CDR2 FYNNEI come from the germline V gene. The length of the CDR3 is 11 residues. V shed 10 bases and J 5 bases; nucleotides not matched to a gene: 4. DNA of the CDR3: TGTGCCACCAGGGGGGGGACTGAAGCTTTCTTT. Its protein product is CATRGGTEAFF.

This clone was counted a single time. The rearrangement links TRBV11-2 to TRBJ2-7, with TRBD2 identical over 7 bases. This CDR3 comprises 14 residues. The J segment lost 3 bases and the V segment lost 5 bases, leaving 7 bases of the junction unmatched. CDR1 SGHAT and CDR2 FQNNGV come from the germline V gene. The CDR3 sequence is CASSDGSGVYEQYF. The DNA of the CDR3 is TGTGCCAGCAGCGACGGGAGCGGGGTCTACGAGCAGTACTTC.

The chain has TRBV5-8 and TRBJ1-3; maybe TRBD1 (5 bases). The CDR3 loop spans 15 amino acids. Between the trimmed V and J ends, which lost 0 bases and 4 bases, there was a span of 11 bases. Germline lookup yields CDR1 SGHTS and CDR2 YDEGEE. The CDR3 sequence is CASSLDGARGNTIYF. The CDR3 DNA is TGTGCCAGCAGCTTGGATGGGGCTAGAGGAAACACCATATATTTT.

This clone was counted once. The V and J genes are TRBV5-1 and TRBJ2-3, with TRBD2 as a possible D gene (5 bases). CDR1 and CDR2 (germline): SGHRS, YFSETQ. The CDR3 has 14 amino acids. The germline V and J ends were trimmed by 0 bases and 2 bases, with 7 bases remaining between them. CDR3: CASSLERSTDTQYF. CDR3 sequence (DNA): TGCGCCAGCAGCTTGGAGCGGTCCACAGATACGCAGTATTTT.

This clone came up once. The rearrangement links TRBV10-3 to TRBJ2-3; D possibly matches TRBD1 or TRBD2 (6 bases each). Per the germline V gene, CDR1 is ENHRY and CDR2 is SYGVKD. Trimming shortened V by 5 bases and J by 2 bases, and 14 bases separated the two germline ends. CDR3 size: 15 residues. CDR3 sequence reads: CAISRGDGYTDTQYF. The DNA of the CDR3 is TGTGCCATCAGTAGGGGGGATGGATACACAGATACGCAGTATTTT.

The chain carries TRBV7-6 and TRBJ1-3, with D uncertain. V was trimmed by 4 bases and J by 0 bases, leaving 10 bases between them. Per germline, CDR1 SGHVS and CDR2 FNYEAQ. This CDR3 is built from 15 residues. CDR3 DNA: TGTGCCAGCAGCTCGGTAGGGTTCTCTGGAAACACCATATATTTT. It encodes CASSSVGFSGNTIYF.

This sequence joins TRBV7-9 and TRBJ1-4; D might be TRBD1 (5 bases). V lost 3 bases and J lost 2, with 7 bases in between. The germline V gene has CDR1 SEHNR and CDR2 FQNEAQ (reference sequence). The CDR3 loop spans 14 amino acids. As DNA, the CDR3 is TGTGCCAGCAGCTTGGGGGTCACTAATGAAAAACTGTTTTTT. Amino acid sequence: CASSLGVTNEKLFF.

The genes are TRBV7-9 and TRBJ1-1; TRBD1 matches at 9 bases. Germline CDR1 reads SEHNR; CDR2 reads FQNEAQ (reference sequence). V was clipped by 6 bases and J by 4 bases; unmatched bases: 6. The CDR3 has 14 amino acids. The CDR3 coding sequence is TGTGCCAGCAGACCTACGGACAGGGGCACTGAAGCTTTCTTT. It translates to CASRPTDRGTEAFF.

This sequence joins TRBV6-2 or TRBV6-3 and TRBJ1-4; 11 bases map to TRBD1. The CDR3 contains 18 residues. CDR1 is MNHEY and CDR2 is SVGEGT in the germline V gene. V lost 4 bases to trimming and J lost 6 bases; unmatched junction nucleotides: 13. CDR3 bases: TGTGCCAGCAGTTTGCCCCGGGACAGGGGGGACGGCGATGAAAAACTGTTTTTT. It encodes CASSLPRDRGDGDEKLFF.

J is TRBJ2-1 and V is TRBV4-1; 7 bases line up with TRBD1. Trimming cost V 6 bases and J 0 bases; bases outside gene matches: 5. The CDR3 sequence is 15 residues long. CDR1 and CDR2 from the germline V gene are MGHRA and YSYEKL. The CDR3 protein is CASSAQGPSYNEQFF. CDR3 nucleotide sequence: TGCGCCAGCAGTGCACAGGGGCCCTCCTACAATGAGCAGTTCTTC.

The chain uses TRBV24-1 and TRBJ2-3; TRBD1 matches at 10 bases. The trim removed 3 bases at V and 2 bases at J, leaving 4 bases unmatched. CDR3 length equals 16 residues. The V gene's germline CDR1 is KGHDR and CDR2 SFDVKD. CDR3 protein: CATSDVTGGTTDTQYF. The CDR3 coding sequence is TGTGCCACCAGTGATGTGACAGGGGGCACCACAGATACGCAGTATTTT.

This chain links TRBV6-5 with TRBJ1-3; D is unclear. Trimming cost V 6 bases and J 0 bases, with 12 bases left between them. Germline CDR1 MNHEY, CDR2 SVGAGI. This CDR3 spans 15 amino acids. CDR3 in DNA: TGTGCCAGCAGAAGAGGACCCAGCTCTGGAAACACCATATATTTT. This translates into CASRRGPSSGNTIYF.

This clone has only one observation. The rearrangement links TRBV10-3 to TRBJ2-4, with D maybe TRBD1 (5 bases). Germline CDR1 and CDR2: ENHRY and SYGVKD. V was clipped by 3 bases and J by 0 bases, with 12 bases between them. This CDR3 is built from 16 residues. CDR3 in amino acids: CAISERTQTAKNIQYF. The CDR3 DNA follows: TGTGCCATCAGTGAAAGGACACAAACAGCCAAAAACATTCAGTACTTC.

This clone was seen a single time. V gene TRBV27 combines with J gene TRBJ1-5; D is perhaps TRBD1 (5 bases). CDR1 MNHEY and CDR2 SMNVEV come from the germline V gene (reference sequence). This CDR3 is 13 amino acids long. Between the trimmed V and J ends, which lost 11 bases and 4 bases, there was a span of 15 bases. The CDR3 here is CASSDIFNQPQHF. CDR3 coding DNA: TGTGCCTCGTCGGACATATTTAATCAGCCCCAGCATTTT.

The chain is built from TRBV2 and TRBJ1-2; D is undetermined. The CDR3 has 12 amino acids. The germline gives CDR1 SNHLY, CDR2 FYNNEI. V was shortened by 6 bases and J by 3 bases, with 8 bases between the two germline ends. The CDR3 DNA reads TGTGCCAGCAGGGGCCTGGACTATGGCTACACCTTC. Translated: CASRGLDYGYTF. Together with reference TRBV2 and TRBJ1-2, the CDR3 gives the full variable domain: EPEVTQTPSHQVTQMGQEVILRCVPISNHLYFYWYRQILGQKVEFLVSFYNNEISEKSEIFDDQFSVERPDGSNFTLKIRSTKLEDSAMYFCASRGLDYGYTFGSGTRLTVV.

V usage is TRBV3-1 (or the pseudogene TRBV3-2) and J usage is TRBJ2-7; a possible D gene is TRBD2 (6 bases). V lost 1 base to trimming and J lost 4 bases, with 11 bases between them. The CDR3 loop spans 14 amino acids. Germline CDR1 reads LGHDT; CDR2 reads YNNKEL (reference sequence). CDR3 coding DNA: TGTGCCAGCAGCCAAGGGCCGGCGGGATACGAGCAGTACTTC. It translates to CASSQGPAGYEQYF.

The rearrangement uses TRBV6-5 and TRBJ1-6; TRBD1 might be the D (6 bases). Germline lookup yields CDR1 MNHEY and CDR2 SVGAGI. This CDR3 region has 14 residues. V was trimmed by 7 bases and J by 4 bases, leaving 11 bases between them. The CDR3: CASTYRDYNSPLHF. The CDR3 bases are TGTGCCAGCACGTACAGGGATTATAATTCACCCCTCCACTTT.

This chain uses TRBV5-1 with TRBJ1-6, with D possibly TRBD1 on 5 matching bases. From germline, CDR1 is SGHRS and CDR2 YFSETQ. The V gene lost 4 bases and the J gene lost 10 bases, with 15 bases spanning the gap. CDR3 size: 14 residues. The CDR3 region has the DNA TGCGCCAGCAGCCCTTCGGGAGGGGACTCACCCCTCCACTTT. The encoded protein is CASSPSGGDSPLHF.

The rearrangement links TRBV3-1 (or the pseudogene TRBV3-2) to TRBJ1-5, with no clear D. The germline V gene has CDR1 LGHDT and CDR2 YNNKEL (reference sequence). V was pared by 1 base and J by 5 bases, with 12 bases between. The CDR3 spans 15 residues. CDR3 sequence (DNA): TGTGCCAGCAGCCAAGCGGCGCAAGGAGATCAGCCCCAGCATTTT. Translated, it gives CASSQAAQGDQPQHF.

The chain combines TRBV3-1 (or the pseudogene TRBV3-2) with TRBJ2-2, with D unclear. This CDR3 is built from 13 residues. V was trimmed by 6 bases and J by 5 bases, leaving 10 bases between them. The germline gives CDR1 LGHDT, CDR2 YNNKEL (reference sequence). The CDR3 region has the DNA TGTGCCAGCAGGATAAGTGGAACCGGGGAGCTGTTTTTT. Translated, it gives CASRISGTGELFF.

The V gene is TRBV6-5, the J gene TRBJ2-7; no definite D call. CDR1 MNHEY and CDR2 SVGAGI come from the germline V gene. The CDR3 is 12 amino acids. V gave up 2 bases and J gave up 2 bases, with 4 bases separating them. CDR3 DNA sequence: TGTGCCAGCAGTTACGGGACCTACGAGCAGTACTTC. Its translation is CASSYGTYEQYF.